This entry describes one T cell receptor (beta chain). Its antigen is still unknown. No base qualities exist here, and no much larger clone lies one base off it. Other nucleotide sequences in the sample specify the same CDR3. A distance of 9 bases separates the germline ends of V and J, which lose 2 bases and 1 base respectively. CDR1 and CDR2, per the germline V gene, are SGHRS and YFSETQ. From its cysteine to its phenylalanine, the CDR3 spans 14 amino acids. The DNA shown is the 42-base CDR3, in frame from base 1. The data derive from a study of shared clonotypes between healthy human individuals (dated by TCRdb to 2018 to 2021). For the wider study: The cohort included a few men and two women between 18 and 49 years of age. To increase sequencing depth and limit assay-specific biases, different laboratories used diverse techniques to prepare libraries and sequence TCR repertoires. To estimate repertoire size and how much clonotypes are shared between individuals, the study performed deep sequencing of blood TCR repertoires from roughly five healthy adults. Per donor, leukapheresis produced somewhere between about 0.9 and 10 billion PBMCs. For each donor, CD4 naive and CD4 memory were each given three plates, CD8 naive was given two plates, and CD8 memory was given one plate.

Donors were healthy HIV-negative adults with no recently reported acute infections or vaccinations. All donors were Caucasian adults living in Nashville, Tennessee, USA. CD4+ T cells were enriched by magnetic negative selection, after which naive cells were positively selected on CD45RA and the negative fraction was taken as the memory subset. After blood collection by leukapheresis, PBMCs were isolated using Ficoll-Histopaque density gradient centrifugation and then cryopreserved in the vapor phase of liquid nitrogen. Purity and quantity of every magnetically sorted T cell population were checked by analytical flow cytometry. From each sorted fraction, genomic DNA was isolated and quantified by UV absorbance on a Nanodrop 2000c. Using the deep immunoSEQ assay, TCR CDR3 regions were amplified from genomic DNA by multiplex PCR. Extracted genomic DNA from each cell subset was distributed evenly across all wells of several immunoSEQ 96-well plates, and each plate was treated as a replicate. For sorted subsets, each replicate PCR was loaded with approximately 190 ng genomic DNA, equivalent to 30,000 or so T cell genomes. Purified libraries were measured with a Qubit 3.0 fluorometer, size-checked on a Bioanalyzer 2100, and measured again with the KAPA Library Quantification kit. Each immunoSEQ 96-well plate was sequenced on its own single-read 150-cycle Illumina NextSeq 550 flow cell. From the authors' description of their analysis: The immunoSEQ output contained only junctional sequences without quality scores, so filtering could not match that applied to full-length reads. To assign V/J genes and CDR3, sequences were annotated against IMGT germline references using PyIR, a Python wrapper for IgBLAST v1.9. Reads with weak V/J assignments (E-value above 1e-6), missing CDR3, stop codons, out-of-frame junctions, or ambiguous translated residues were removed. V3J clonotypes were defined by identical inferred V gene, J gene, and CDR3 amino acid sequence. Percentage overlap between repertoires was calculated by dividing the number of shared unique clonotypes by the size of the smaller repertoire. Repertoire richness was assessed with RTK rarefaction, the Chao1 estimator, and Recon v2.1 estimates of unobserved clonotypes. OLGA was used to compute generation probabilities for all TCRbeta clonotypes that the gDNA method yielded from a handful of donors. TCRdb's version of the immuneACCESS table is confined to in-frame rearrangements and falls short of the full clone set. An unresolved V gene accounts for under half of the shortfall where checked; the remainder is of unknown origin. V, J and clone size reflect that table, while D and trimming were determined from the DNA. Here the sample has about 2.3 million clones; 92% occur a single time. The ten largest make up about 0.41% of the sample.

What the authors observed across the whole study: About 5% of naive CD4, 3.5% of naive CD8, approximately 2.2% of memory CD4, and 0.35% to 0.5% of memory CD8 clonotypes were shared across several donors. Incomplete sequencing was indicated by rarefaction of sorted-subset datasets, despite the large sequencing depth. Higher generation probabilities were observed for clonotypes shared by all four sorted-subset donors than for non-shared clonotypes. Only blood was sampled, and tissue TCR repertoires likely differ from those in blood. The small number of donors limited the genetic and exposure-history diversity represented. Pairwise subsampling indicated that sequencing depth was expected to affect the degree of clonotype sharing among donors. Larger estimated clonotype richness was generally found for naive subsets than for memory subsets.

The rearranged segments are TRBV5-1 and TRBJ1-1; TRBD1 is perhaps the D gene, given 5 matching bases. Sequenced input: naive CD4+ T cells from PBMCs. This specimen's cell subset or site label, per the study, means: CD45RA+ positively selected. The receptor comes from a man aged 18-30 years in good health. Some clones in this sample may be carry-over from other donors' samples. The DNA sequence reads TGCGCCAGCAGCTTTGACAGTAGGAACACTGAAGCTTTCTTT. Its product reads: CASSFDSRNTEAFF.